Reported below is one TCR beta chain. What it recognizes is unknown. TCRB transcripts that were expressed got sequenced, as all of the isolated RNA had been reverse transcribed. Repertoires were generated with immunoSEQ multiplex PCR, while TCRdb's copy carries only in-frame clones and drops some. In the table there are around 690,000 clones, around 12% of which are singletons. Purity exceeding 95% was reached by all sorted populations. The CDR3 covers 14 residues. V gave up 5 bases and J gave up 3 bases, with 14 bases separating them. Germline V gives CDR1 SGHAT, CDR2 FQNNGV. The sample belongs to a study of beta chain features in type 1 diabetes. Findings of the study overall: In every one of the four CD4+ subsets, TCRB CDR3s were moderately but significantly shorter in Type 1 diabetes patients.

Specimen: naive CD4+ T cells from blood. The clonotype comes from a man aged 30-40 years with type 1 diabetes. The genes are TRBV11-2 and TRBJ2-7; no clear D gene. The CDR3: CASSPGNPYYEQYF. The CDR3 DNA reads TGTGCCAGCAGCCCTGGGAACCCCTACTACGAGCAGTACTTC.